This TCR beta chain originates from a study of regulatory T cells in long-lasting Graves disease. The CDR3 is 16 residues long. The V and J ends lost 3 bases and 0 bases, in that order; junction bases with no gene match: 5. The germline V gene has CDR1 DFQATT and CDR2 SNEGSKA (reference sequence). Time point in this sample: newly diagnosed GD, antithyroid drugs for less than 3 months. From PBMCs, RNA was extracted and then used to make the TCR library. Through Arm-PCR of CDR3 regions and iRepertoire HTBI primers, TCR beta libraries were built. From the multiplex PCR reads, TCRdb called clonotypes with MiXCR, one entry per CDR3 protein. The sample has over 200,000 distinct CDR3 sequences; around 20% are singletons. This clonotype was detected ten times or more.

Sequenced here: peripheral blood mononuclear cells (PBMCs), sampled at new diagnosis, from a patient treated with antithyroid drugs. The TCR originated in a female donor with Graves disease. The genes are TRBV20-1 and TRBJ2-1, with 10 bases identical to TRBD2. The CDR3 loop reads CSARGLAPSSYNEQFF. The CDR3 DNA follows: TGCAGTGCTAGGGGACTAGCGCCGAGCTCCTACAATGAGCAGTTCTTC.